The source of this T cell receptor beta chain is a study of cytomegalovirus exposure and HLA in healthy donors. Study at large: The study placed about four fifths of its approximately 430 genotyped donors in the Caucasian-associated ancestry cluster. Whole-study results and caveats: With later analysis, a missense DCLRE1C variant became linked to TCR beta V- and J-gene trimming.

Germline CDR1 reads MDHEN; CDR2 reads SYDVKM. This CDR3 is built from 16 residues. Between the trimmed V and J ends, which lost 5 bases and 0 bases, there was a span of 14 bases. Healthy donors of bone marrow made up the group. PCR amplification relied on 60 Vbeta primers (plus 13 Jbeta primers). Under the authors' procedure: Among the unique TCR beta chains that a later analysis counted, about 79 million in all, about 12 million were shared. Sequenced by immunoSEQ multiplex PCR; TCRdb stores in-frame clones only, minus some. V and J calls and clone size are those listed in that table; D and trimming were worked out from the DNA. The sample includes about 160,000 clones, 65% to 85% of them seen just once. A note on this clone: Its antigen is not identified.

Material for sequencing was PBMCs. The clonotype comes from a woman aged 25-40 years in good health and CMV-seropositive. This chain joins TRBV28 and TRBJ1-3, with D perhaps TRBD1 (5 bases). CDR3 nucleotides: TGTGCCAGCAGTATCACCAGGGCGTACTCTGGAAACACCATATATTTT. Translating it yields CASSITRAYSGNTIYF.